This T cell receptor beta chain was found in a study of blood T cell repertoires in COVID-19. Background on the study: Sources were T cells, B-cell-depleted T cells, or PBMCs; the material itself was cDNA or gDNA.

In the source study's methods: Cell counts per sample came from amplifying reference gene primers. The data were produced by immunoSEQ multiplex PCR, yet TCRdb's version contains in-frame clones alone and is incomplete. D and trimming were read from the DNA, whereas the V and J calls and clone size are those reported in that table. The sample includes 210,000 or so clones, over 75% of them seen just once. V lost 4 bases and J 0 bases, leaving 13 bases between the germline ends. Germline V gene data show CDR1 as SGHRS and CDR2 as YFSETQ. The CDR3 loop spans 15 amino acids. The chain recombines TRBV5-1 with TRBJ2-5, with D possibly matching TRBD2 (6 bases). The sequenced sample was PBMCs or T cells enriched from blood (not recorded which). The sequence was collected from a middle-aged woman with acute COVID-19. The CDR3 region has the DNA TGCGCCAGCAGCCGGGGGAGGCGCGACCAAGAGACCCAGTACTTC. It encodes CASSRGRRDQETQYF.